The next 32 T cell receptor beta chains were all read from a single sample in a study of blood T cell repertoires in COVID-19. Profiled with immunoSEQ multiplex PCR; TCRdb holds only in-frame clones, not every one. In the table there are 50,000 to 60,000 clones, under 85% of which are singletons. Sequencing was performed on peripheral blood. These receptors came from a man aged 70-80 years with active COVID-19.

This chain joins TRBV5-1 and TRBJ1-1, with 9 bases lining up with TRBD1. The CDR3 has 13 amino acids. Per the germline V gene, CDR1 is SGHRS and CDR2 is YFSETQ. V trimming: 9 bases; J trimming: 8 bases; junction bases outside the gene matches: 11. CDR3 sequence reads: CATNAEDRGEAFF. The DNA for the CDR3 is TGCGCCACAAACGCGGAGGACAGGGGAGAAGCTTTCTTT.

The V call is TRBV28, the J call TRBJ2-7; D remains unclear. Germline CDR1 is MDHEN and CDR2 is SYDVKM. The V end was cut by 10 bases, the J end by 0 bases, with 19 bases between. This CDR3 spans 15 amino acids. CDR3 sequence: CATSWAPVLSYEQYF. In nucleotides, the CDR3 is TGTGCCACCTCTTGGGCCCCGGTCCTCTCCTACGAGCAGTACTTC. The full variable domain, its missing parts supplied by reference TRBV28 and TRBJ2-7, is DVKVTQSSRYLVKRTGEKVFLECVQDMDHENMFWYRQDPGLGLRLIYFSYDVKMKEKGDIPEGYSVSREKKERFSLILESASTNQTSMYLCATSWAPVLSYEQYFGPGTRLTVT.

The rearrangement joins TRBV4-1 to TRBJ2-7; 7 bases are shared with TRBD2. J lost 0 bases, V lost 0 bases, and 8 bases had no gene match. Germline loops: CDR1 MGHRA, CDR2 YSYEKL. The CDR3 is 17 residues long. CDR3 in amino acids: CASSQDAAGVLSYEQYF. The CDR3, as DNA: TGCGCCAGCAGCCAAGATGCGGCGGGGGTACTCTCCTACGAGCAGTACTTC.

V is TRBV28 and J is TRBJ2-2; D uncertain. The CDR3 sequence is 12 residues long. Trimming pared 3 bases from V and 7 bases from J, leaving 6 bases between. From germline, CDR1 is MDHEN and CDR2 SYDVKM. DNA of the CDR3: TGTGCCAGCAGTTTGCCACTCGGGGAGCTGTTTTTT. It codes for CASSLPLGELFF. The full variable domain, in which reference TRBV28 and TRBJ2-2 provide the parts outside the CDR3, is DVKVTQSSRYLVKRTGEKVFLECVQDMDHENMFWYRQDPGLGLRLIYFSYDVKMKEKGDIPEGYSVSREKKERFSLILESASTNQTSMYLCASSLPLGELFFGEGSRLTVL.

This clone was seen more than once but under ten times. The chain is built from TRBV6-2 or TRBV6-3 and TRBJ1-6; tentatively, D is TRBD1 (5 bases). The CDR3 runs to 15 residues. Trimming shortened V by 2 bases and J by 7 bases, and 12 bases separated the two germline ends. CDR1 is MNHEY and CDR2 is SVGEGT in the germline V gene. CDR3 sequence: CASSYRQSWNSPLHF. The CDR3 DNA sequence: TGTGCCAGCAGTTACAGACAGAGTTGGAATTCACCCCTCCACTTT.

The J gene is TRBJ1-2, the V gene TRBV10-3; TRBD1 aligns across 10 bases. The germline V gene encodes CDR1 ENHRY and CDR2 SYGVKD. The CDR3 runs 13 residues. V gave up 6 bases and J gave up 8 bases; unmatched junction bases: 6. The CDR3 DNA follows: TGTGCCATCAGCCACGGGACAGGGGTAGGCTACACCTTC. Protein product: CAISHGTGVGYTF.

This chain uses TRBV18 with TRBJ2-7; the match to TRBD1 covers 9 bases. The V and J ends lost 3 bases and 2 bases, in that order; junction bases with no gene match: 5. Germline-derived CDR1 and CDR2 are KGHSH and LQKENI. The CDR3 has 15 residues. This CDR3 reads CASSPAGTGTYEQYF. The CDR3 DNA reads TGTGCCAGCTCACCTGCTGGGACAGGGACCTACGAGCAGTACTTC.

The CDR3 sequence: CASTRDNSGANVLTF. CDR3 DNA sequence: TGTGCCAGCACCCGGGACAACTCTGGGGCCAACGTCCTGACTTTC. This chain joins TRBV2 and TRBJ2-6; D is possibly TRBD1 (6 bases). This CDR3 is 15 amino acids long. The germline V gene has CDR1 SNHLY and CDR2 FYNNEI. V lost 7 bases to trimming and J lost 0 bases, with 10 bases between them.

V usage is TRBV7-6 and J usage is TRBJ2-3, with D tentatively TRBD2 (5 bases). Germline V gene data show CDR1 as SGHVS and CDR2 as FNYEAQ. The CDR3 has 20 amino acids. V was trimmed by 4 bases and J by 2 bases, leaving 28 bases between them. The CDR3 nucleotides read TGTGCCAGCAGCTCTAGGTCCCCACTAGGCTCCCGTACCCTCACAGATACGCAGTATTTT. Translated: CASSSRSPLGSRTLTDTQYF. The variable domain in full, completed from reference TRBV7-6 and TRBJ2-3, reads GAGVSQSPRYKVTKRGQDVALRCDPISGHVSLYWYRQALGQGPEFLTYFNYEAQQDKSGLPNDRFSAERPEGSISTLTIQRTEQRDSAMYRCASSSRSPLGSRTLTDTQYFGPGTRLTVL.

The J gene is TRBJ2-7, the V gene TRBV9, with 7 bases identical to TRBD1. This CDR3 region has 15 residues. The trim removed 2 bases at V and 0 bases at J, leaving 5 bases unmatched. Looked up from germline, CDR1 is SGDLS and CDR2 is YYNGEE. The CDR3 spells CASSVGTAVSYEQYF. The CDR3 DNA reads TGTGCCAGCAGCGTGGGGACAGCCGTCTCCTACGAGCAGTACTTC.

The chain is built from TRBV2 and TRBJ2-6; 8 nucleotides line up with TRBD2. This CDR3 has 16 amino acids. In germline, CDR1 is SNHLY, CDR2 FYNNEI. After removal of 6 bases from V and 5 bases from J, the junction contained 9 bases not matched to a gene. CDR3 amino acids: CASRPRGGPRANVLTF. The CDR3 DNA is TGTGCCAGCAGGCCTCGGGGGGGCCCGAGGGCCAACGTCCTGACTTTC.

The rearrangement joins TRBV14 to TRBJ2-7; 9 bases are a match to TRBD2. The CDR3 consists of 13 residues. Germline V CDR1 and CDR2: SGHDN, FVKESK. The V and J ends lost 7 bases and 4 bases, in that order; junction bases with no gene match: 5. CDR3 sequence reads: CASTGGGDYEQYF. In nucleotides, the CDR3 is TGTGCCAGCACGGGCGGGGGGGATTACGAGCAGTACTTC.

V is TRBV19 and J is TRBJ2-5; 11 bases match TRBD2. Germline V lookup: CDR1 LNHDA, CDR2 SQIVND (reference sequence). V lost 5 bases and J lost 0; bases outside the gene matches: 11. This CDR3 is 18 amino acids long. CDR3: CASSLRLAGRRYQETQYF. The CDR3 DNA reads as TGTGCCAGTAGTCTAAGACTAGCGGGGAGGCGGTACCAAGAGACCCAGTACTTC.

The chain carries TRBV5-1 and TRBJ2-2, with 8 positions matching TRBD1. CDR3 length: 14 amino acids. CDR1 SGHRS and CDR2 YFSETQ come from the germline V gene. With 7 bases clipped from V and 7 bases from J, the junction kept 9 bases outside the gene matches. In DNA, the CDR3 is TGCGCCAGCGGGCAGGGGGCGCTCGGCGGGGAGCTGTTTTTT. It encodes CASGQGALGGELFF.

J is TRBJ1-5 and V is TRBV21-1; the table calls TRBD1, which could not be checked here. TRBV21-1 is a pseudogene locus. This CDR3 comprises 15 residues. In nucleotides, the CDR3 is TGTGCCAGCAGCAAAGGGGGGCAGGGAATTCAGCCCCAGCATTTT. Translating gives CASSKGGQGIQPQHF.

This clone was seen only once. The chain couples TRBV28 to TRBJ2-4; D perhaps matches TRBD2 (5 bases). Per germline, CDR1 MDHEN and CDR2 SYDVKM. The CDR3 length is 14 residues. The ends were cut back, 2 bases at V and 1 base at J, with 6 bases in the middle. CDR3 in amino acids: CASSLRGAKNIQYF. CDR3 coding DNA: TGTGCCAGCAGTTTAAGAGGGGCCAAAAACATTCAGTACTTC.

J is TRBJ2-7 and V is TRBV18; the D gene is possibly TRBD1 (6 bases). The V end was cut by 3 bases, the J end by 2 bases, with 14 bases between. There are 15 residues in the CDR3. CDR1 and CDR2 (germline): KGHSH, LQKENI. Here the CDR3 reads CASSPYDRPAYEQYF. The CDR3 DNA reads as TGTGCCAGCTCACCCTACGACAGGCCGGCCTACGAGCAGTACTTC.

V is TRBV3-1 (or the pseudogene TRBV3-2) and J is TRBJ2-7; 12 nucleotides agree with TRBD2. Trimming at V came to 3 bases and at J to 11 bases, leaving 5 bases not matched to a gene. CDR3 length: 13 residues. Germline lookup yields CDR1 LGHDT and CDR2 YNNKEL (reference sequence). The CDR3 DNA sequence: TGTGCCAGCAGCCACGGGACTAGCGGGTCCAAGTACTTC. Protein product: CASSHGTSGSKYF.

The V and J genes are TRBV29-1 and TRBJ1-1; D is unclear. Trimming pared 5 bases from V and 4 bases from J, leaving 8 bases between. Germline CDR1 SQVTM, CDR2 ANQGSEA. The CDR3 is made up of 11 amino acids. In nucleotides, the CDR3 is TGCAGCGTTCGACAAGGCACTGAAGCTTTCTTT. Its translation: CSVRQGTEAFF. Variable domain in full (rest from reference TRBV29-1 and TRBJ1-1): SAVISQKPSRDICQRGTSLTIQCQVDSQVTMMFWYRQQPGQSLTLIATANQGSEATYESGFVIDKFPISRPNLTFSTLTVSNMSPEDSSIYLCSVRQGTEAFFGQGTRLTVV.

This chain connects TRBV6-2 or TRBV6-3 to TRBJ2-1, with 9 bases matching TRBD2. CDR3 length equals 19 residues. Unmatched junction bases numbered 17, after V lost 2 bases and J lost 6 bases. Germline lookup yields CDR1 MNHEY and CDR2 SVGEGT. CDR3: CASSYPTSVAAGGLNEQFF. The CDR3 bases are TGTGCCAGCAGTTACCCTACTAGTGTCGCCGCGGGGGGGCTCAATGAGCAGTTCTTC.

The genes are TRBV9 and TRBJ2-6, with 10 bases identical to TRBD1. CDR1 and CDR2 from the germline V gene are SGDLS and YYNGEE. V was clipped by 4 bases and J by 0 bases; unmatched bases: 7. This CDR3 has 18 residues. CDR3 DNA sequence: TGTGCCAGCAGCAGGGCCGGGACAGGGGCCTCTGGGGCCAACGTCCTGACTTTC. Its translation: CASSRAGTGASGANVLTF.

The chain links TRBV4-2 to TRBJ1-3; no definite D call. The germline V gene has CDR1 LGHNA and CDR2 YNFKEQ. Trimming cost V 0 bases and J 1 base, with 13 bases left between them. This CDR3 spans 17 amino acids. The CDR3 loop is CASSQEPGEGSGNTIYF. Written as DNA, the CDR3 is TGTGCCAGCAGCCAAGAACCCGGGGAGGGATCTGGAAACACCATATATTTT.

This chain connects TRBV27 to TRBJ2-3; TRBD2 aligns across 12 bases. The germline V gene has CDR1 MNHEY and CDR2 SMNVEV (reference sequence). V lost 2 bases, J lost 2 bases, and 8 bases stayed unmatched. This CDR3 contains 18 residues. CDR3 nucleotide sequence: TGTGCCAGCAGTTTACAACTAGCGGGGGGATCTCTCACAGATACGCAGTATTTT. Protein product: CASSLQLAGGSLTDTQYF.

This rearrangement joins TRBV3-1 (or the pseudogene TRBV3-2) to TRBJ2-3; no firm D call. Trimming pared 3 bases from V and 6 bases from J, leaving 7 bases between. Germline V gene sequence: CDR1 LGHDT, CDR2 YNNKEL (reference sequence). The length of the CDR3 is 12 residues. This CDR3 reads CASSHSRDTQYF. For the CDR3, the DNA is TGTGCCAGCAGCCACTCGCGGGATACGCAGTATTTT.

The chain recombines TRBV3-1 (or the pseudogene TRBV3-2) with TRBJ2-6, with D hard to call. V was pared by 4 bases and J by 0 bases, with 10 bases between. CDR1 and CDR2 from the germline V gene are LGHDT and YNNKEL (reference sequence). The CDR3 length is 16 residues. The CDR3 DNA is TGTGCCAGCAGCCCCCGGGTTTTCTCTGGGGCCAACGTCCTGACTTTC. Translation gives CASSPRVFSGANVLTF.

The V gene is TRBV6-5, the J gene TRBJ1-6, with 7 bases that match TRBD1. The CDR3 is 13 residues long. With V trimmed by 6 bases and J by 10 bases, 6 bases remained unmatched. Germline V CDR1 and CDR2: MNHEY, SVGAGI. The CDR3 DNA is TGTGCCAGCAGCCCGACAGGGTACTCACCCCTCCACTTT. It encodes CASSPTGYSPLHF.

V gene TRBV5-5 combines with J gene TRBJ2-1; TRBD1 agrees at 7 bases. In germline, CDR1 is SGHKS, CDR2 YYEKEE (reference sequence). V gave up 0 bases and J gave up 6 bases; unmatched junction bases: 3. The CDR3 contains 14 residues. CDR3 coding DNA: TGTGCCAGCAGCTTGGAGGGGGCGATCAATGAGCAGTTCTTC. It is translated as CASSLEGAINEQFF. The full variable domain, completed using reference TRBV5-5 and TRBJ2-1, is DAGVTQSPTHLIKTRGQQVTLRCSPISGHKSVSWYQQVLGQGPQFIFQYYEKEERGRGNFPDRFSARQFPNYSSELNVNALLLGDSALYLCASSLEGAINEQFFGPGTRLTVL.

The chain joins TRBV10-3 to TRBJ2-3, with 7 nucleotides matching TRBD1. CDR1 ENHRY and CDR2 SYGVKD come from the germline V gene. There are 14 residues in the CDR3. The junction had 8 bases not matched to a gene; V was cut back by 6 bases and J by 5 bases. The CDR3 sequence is CAIRSTGVRDTQYF. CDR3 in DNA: TGTGCCATCAGGTCTACAGGGGTGCGAGATACGCAGTATTTT.

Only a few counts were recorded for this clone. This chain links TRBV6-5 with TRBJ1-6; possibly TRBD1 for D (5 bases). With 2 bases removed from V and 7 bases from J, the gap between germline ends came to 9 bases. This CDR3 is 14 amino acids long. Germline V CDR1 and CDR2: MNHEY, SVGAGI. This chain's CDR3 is CASSYRGYNSPLHF. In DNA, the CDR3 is TGTGCCAGCAGTTACAGGGGATACAATTCACCCCTCCACTTT.

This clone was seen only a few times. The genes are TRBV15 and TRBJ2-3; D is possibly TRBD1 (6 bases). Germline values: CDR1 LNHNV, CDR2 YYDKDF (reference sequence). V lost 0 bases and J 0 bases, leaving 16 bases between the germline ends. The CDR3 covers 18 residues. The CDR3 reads CATSRDLHSRGSTDTQYF. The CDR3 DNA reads TGTGCCACCAGCAGAGATCTACATAGTAGGGGGAGCACAGATACGCAGTATTTT.

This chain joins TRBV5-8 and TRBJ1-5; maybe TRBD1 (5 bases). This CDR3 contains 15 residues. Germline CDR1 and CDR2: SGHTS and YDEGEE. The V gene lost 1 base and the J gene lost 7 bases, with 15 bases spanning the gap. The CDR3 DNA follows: TGTGCCAGCAGCTTGCTATCAGGGCAAAAACAGCCCCAGCATTTT. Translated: CASSLLSGQKQPQHF.

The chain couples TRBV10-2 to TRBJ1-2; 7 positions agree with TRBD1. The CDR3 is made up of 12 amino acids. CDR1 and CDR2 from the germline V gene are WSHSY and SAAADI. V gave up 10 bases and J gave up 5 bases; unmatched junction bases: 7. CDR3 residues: CATMRDSYGYTF. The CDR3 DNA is TGCGCCACCATGCGGGACAGTTATGGCTACACCTTC.